This T cell receptor beta chain is from a study of cytomegalovirus exposure and HLA in healthy donors. Study findings and constraints: A previous analysis found most TCR beta V segments productive roughly 87% or roughly 30% of the time.

This clone was picked up a small number of times. Antigen specificity is unknown. This PCR relied on a set of 60 Vbeta primers and 13 Jbeta primers. TCRdb's table, derived via immunoSEQ multiplex PCR, lists solely in-frame clones and lacks some. In the table there are more than 100,000 clones, about 9.2% of which are singletons. Trimming stripped 4 bases from V and 9 bases from J, with 11 bases between. Germline CDR1 is SQVTM and CDR2 is ANQGSEA. CDR3 length: 11 amino acids. The receptor's source is a woman aged 40 to 49 in good health and CMV-seropositive. The chain joins TRBV29-1 to TRBJ2-3, with unresolved D. The sequenced material came from PBMCs. The CDR3: CSVGWRGTQYF. DNA of the CDR3: TGCAGCGTTGGGTGGAGAGGCACGCAGTATTTT.